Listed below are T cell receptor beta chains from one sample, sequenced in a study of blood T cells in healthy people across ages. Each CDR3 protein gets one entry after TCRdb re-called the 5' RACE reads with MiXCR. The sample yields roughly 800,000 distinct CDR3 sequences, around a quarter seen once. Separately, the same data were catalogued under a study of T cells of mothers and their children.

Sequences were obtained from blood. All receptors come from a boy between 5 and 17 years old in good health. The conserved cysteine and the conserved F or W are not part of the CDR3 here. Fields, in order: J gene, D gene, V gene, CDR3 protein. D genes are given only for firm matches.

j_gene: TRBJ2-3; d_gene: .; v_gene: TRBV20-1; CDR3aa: SARVGGGPSTDTQY
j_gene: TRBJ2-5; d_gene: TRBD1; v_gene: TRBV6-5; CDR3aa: ASRLTGGETQY
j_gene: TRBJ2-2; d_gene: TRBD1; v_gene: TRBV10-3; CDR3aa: AISDRQGATGELF
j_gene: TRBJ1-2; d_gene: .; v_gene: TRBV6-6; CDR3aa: ASSQVAQNYGYT
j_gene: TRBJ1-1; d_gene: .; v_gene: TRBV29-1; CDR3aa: SGMNTEAF
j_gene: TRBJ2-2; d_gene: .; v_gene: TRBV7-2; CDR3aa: ASSFSQVVGTGELF
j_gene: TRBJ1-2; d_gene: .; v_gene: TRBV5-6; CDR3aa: ASGPIARNYGYT
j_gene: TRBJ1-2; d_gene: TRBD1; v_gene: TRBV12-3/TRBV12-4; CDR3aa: ASRSHRGGYT
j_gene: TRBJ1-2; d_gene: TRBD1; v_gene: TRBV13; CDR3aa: ASSPGTGGRAYGYT
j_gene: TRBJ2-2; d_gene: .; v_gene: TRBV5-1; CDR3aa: ASRDPRRGDTGELF
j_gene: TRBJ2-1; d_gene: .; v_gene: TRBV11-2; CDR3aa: ASSLDWGRIYNEQF
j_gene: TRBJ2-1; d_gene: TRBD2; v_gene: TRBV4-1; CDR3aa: ASSQPGLEIPNEQF
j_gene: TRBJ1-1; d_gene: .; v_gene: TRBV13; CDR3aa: ASSFRGTETF
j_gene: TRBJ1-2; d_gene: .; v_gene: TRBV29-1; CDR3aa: SVVTASYGYT
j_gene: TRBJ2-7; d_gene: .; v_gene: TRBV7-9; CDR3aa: ASSLGGMGRGSYEQY
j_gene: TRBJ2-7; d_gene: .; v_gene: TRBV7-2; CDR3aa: ASSLVAEVYEQY
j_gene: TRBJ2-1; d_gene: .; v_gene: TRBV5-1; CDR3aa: ASSGIATSYNEQF
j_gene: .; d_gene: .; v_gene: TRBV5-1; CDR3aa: ASSPSPQVYEQY
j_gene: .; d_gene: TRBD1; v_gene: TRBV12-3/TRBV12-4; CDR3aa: ASSSPGTGNYEQY
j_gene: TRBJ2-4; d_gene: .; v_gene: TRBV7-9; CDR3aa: ACSFPGEGGIQY
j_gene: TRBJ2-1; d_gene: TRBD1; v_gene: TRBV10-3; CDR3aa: AISEPGQGGNEQF
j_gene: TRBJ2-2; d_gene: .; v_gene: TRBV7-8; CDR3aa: ASSSQGTGELF
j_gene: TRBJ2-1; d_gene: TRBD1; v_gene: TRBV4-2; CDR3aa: ASSQPVRGLTPYNEQF
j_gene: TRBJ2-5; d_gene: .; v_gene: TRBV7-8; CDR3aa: ASSPRREQETQY
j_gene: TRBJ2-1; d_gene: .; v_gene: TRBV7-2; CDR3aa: ASSSFSGEQF
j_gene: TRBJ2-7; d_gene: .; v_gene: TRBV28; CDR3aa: ASCRGITYEQY
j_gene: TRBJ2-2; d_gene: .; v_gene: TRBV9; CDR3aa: ASSVPSSGELF
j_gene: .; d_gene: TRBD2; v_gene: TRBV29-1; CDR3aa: SVEGAGETYEQY